This T cell receptor (beta chain) emerged from a study of shared clonotypes between healthy human individuals. General study results and limits: Rarefaction showed that sequencing of sorted subsets was incomplete (despite large depth). Clonotype sharing levels among donors were expected to vary with sequencing depth. In contrast to clonotypes shared by all four donors, non-shared clonotypes had lower generation probabilities.

Concerning this clone itself: Antigen specificity is unknown.

The trim removed 6 bases at V and 4 bases at J, leaving 5 bases unmatched. Looked up from germline, CDR1 is LNHDA and CDR2 is SQIVND (reference sequence). The CDR3 is made up of 13 amino acids. Sorted subsets were amplified in replicate PCRs using approximately 200 ng DNA, 30,000 to 35,000 T cell genomes. Here immunoSEQ multiplex PCR was the method, and the copy in TCRdb shows in-frame clones only, minus some. The sample includes about 2.4 million clones, approximately 90% of them seen just once. What was sequenced was naive CD4+ T cells sorted from blood. Subset indicated: CD45RA+ positively selected. The source of this sequence is a man aged 18 to 29 in good health. The chain joins TRBV19 to TRBJ1-2; TRBD1 matches at 7 bases. The CDR3 nucleotides are TGTGCCAGTAGCTTACAGGGGACCTATGGCTACACCTTC. Protein product: CASSLQGTYGYTF.